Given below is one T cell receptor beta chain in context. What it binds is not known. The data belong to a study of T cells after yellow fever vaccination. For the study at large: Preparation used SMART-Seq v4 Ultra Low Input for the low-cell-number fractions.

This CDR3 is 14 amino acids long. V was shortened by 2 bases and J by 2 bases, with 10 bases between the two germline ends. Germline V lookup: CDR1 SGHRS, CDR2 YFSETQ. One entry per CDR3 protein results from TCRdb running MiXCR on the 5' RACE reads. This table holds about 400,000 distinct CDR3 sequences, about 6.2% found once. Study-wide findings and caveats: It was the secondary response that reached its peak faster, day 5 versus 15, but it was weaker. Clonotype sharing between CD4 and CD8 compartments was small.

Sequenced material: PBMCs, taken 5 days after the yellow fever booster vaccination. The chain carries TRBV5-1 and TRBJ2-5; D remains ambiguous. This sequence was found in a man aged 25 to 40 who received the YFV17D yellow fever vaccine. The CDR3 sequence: CASSFTIPQETQYF. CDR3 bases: TGCGCCAGCAGCTTTACTATCCCTCAAGAGACCCAGTACTTC. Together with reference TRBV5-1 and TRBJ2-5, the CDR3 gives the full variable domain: KAGVTQTPRYLIKTRGQQVTLSCSPISGHRSVSWYQQTPGQGLQFLFEYFSETQRNKGNFPGRFSGRQFSNSRSEMNVSTLELGDSALYLCASSFTIPQETQYFGPGTRLLVL.